Included here is one T cell receptor (beta chain) sequence, with context. Its antigen is not identified. The data stem from a study of monozygotic twins with inflammatory bowel disease. Points from the study as a whole: Patient-to-patient differences in immunosuppressive treatment may have added variability to the repertoires. Separate T cell subtypes could not be resolved from one another. IBD patients shared fewer clonotypes with others than healthy twins, especially with disease activity.

This CDR3 is built from 13 residues. Used for each TCR library was approximately 3.5 ug of total RNA. TCRdb re-called the 5' RACE reads, yielding one record per CDR3 amino acid sequence without DNA. Its table records 300,000 to 450,000 distinct CDR3 sequences. Sequencing was done on a sample of blood. The sequence came from a human donor with ulcerative colitis or Crohn's disease, or a healthy co-twin of an affected twin (not recorded which). This sequence joins TRBV21-1 and TRBJ1-5; TCRdb picks TRBD1, but there is no DNA to check that call. TRBV21-1 is described as a pseudogene. The CDR3: CASTGRINQPQHF.